The text below deals with one TCR beta chain. The data stem from a study of T cell clonotyping in hematopoietic cell transplantation. Measured with immunoSEQ multiplex PCR; TCRdb has only the in-frame clones, and not every one. The sample holds approximately 44,000 clones, roughly 92% seen once. This CDR3 region has 14 residues. The germline CDR1 and CDR2 sequences are MGHRA and YSYEKL. Losses at the gene ends were 4 bases for V and 5 bases for J; bases not matched to a gene: 7. The rearrangement links TRBV4-1 to TRBJ2-7, with 8 bases matching TRBD2. Sample: peripheral blood mononuclear cells. The receptor's source is a woman aged 45 to 65 in good health. Some clones in this sample may be carry-over from other donors' samples. The CDR3 region has the DNA TGCGCCAGCAGCCCCCTCGGGAGGGGGGACGAGCAGTACTTC. This encodes CASSPLGRGDEQYF.